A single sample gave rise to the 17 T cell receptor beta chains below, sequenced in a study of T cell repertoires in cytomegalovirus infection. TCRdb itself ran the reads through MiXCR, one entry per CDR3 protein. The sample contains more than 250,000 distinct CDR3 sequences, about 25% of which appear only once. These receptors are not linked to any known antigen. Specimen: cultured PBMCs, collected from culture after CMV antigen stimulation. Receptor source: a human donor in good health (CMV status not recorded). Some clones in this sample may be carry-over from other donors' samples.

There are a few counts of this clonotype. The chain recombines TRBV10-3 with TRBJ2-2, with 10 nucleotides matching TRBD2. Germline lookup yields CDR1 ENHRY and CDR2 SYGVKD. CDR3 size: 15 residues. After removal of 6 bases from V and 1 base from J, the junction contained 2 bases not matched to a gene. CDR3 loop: CAIRSSGRNTGELFF. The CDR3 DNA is TGTGCCATCAGATCTAGCGGGAGGAACACCGGGGAGCTGTTTTTT.

CDR3 DNA: TGCAGTGCTAGAGCTGGGGAGACCCAGTACTTC. Protein product: CSARAGETQYF. This chain connects TRBV20-1 to TRBJ2-5, with D unclear. Trimming cost V 1 base and J 5 bases, with 5 bases left between them. The CDR3 contains 11 residues. CDR1 and CDR2 from the germline V gene are DFQATT and SNEGSKA (reference sequence).

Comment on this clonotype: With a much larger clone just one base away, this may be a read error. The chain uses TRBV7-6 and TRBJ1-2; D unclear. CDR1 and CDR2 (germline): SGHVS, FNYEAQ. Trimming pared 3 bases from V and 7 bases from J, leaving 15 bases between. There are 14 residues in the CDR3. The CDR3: CASSFSQEGCGYTF. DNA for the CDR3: TGTGCCAGCAGCTTCTCCCAGGAGGGCTGTGGCTACACCTTC.

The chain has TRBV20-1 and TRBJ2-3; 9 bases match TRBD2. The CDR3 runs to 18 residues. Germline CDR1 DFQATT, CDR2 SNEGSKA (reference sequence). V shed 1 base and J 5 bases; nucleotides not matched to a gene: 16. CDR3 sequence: CSARGPGMSGRQVDTQYF. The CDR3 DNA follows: TGCAGTGCTAGAGGTCCAGGCATGAGCGGGAGGCAAGTAGATACGCAGTATTTT.

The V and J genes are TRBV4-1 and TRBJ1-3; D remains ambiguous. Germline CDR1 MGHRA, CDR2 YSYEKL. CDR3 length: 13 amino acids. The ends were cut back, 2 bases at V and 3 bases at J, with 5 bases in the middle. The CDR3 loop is CASSQNIGNTIYF. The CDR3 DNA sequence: TGCGCCAGCAGCCAAAACATTGGAAACACCATATATTTT.

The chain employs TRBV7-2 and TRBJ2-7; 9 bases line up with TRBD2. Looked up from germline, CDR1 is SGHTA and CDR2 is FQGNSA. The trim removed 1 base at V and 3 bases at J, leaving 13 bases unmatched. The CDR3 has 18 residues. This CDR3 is CASSLEFSAGGKGYEQYF. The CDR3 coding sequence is TGTGCCAGCAGCTTAGAATTCTCGGCGGGAGGGAAGGGCTACGAGCAGTACTTC.

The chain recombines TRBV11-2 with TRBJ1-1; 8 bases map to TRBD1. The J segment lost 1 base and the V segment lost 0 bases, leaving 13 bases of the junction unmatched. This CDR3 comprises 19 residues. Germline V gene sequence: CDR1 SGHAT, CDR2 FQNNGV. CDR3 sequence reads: CASSLDRLRRGHENTEAFF. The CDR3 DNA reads TGTGCCAGCAGCTTAGATCGGTTGCGCAGGGGGCATGAGAACACTGAAGCTTTCTTT.

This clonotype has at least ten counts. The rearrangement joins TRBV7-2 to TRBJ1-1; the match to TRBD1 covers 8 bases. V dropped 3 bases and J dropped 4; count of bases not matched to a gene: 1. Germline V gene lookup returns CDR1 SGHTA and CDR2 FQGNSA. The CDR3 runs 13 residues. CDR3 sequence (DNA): TGTGCCAGCAGCTTCACAGGGGGCACTGAAGCTTTCTTT. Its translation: CASSFTGGTEAFF.

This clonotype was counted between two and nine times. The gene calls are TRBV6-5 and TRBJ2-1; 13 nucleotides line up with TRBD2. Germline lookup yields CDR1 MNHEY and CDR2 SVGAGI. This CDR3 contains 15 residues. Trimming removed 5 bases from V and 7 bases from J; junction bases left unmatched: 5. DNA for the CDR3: TGTGCCAGCAGTAGACCGGGACTAGCGGGAAATGAGCAGTTCTTC. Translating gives CASSRPGLAGNEQFF.

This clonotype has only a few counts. CDR3 residues: CASSGGGGAIYSPLHF. The CDR3 bases are TGTGCCAGCAGTGGGGGTGGGGGGGCCATTTACTCACCCCTCCACTTT. The rearrangement links TRBV25-1 to TRBJ1-6; D may be TRBD1 (6 bases). V was trimmed by 4 bases and J by 10 bases, leaving 20 bases between them. Per germline, CDR1 MGHDK and CDR2 SYGVNS. This CDR3 has 16 residues.

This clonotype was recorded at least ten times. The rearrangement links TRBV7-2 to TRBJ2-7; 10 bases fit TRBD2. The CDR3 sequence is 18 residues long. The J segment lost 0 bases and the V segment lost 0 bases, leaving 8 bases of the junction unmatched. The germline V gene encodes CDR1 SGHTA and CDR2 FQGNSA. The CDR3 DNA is TGTGCCAGCAGCTTAGCGCTAGCGGGAGTGGGTCCCTCCTACGAGCAGTACGTC. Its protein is CASSLALAGVGPSYEQYV.

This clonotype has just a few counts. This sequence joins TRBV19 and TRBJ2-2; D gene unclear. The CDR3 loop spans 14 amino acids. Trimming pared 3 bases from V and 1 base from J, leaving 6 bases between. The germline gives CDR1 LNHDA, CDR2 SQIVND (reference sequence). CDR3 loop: CASSMAQNTGELFF. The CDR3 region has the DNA TGTGCCAGTAGTATGGCACAGAACACCGGGGAGCTGTTTTTT.

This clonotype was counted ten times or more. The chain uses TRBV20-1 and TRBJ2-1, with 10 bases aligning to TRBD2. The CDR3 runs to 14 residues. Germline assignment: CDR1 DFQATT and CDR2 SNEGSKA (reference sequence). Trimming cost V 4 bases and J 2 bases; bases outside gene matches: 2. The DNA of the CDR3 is TGCAGTGCTACAGGGACTAGCGCCTACAATGAGCAGTTCTTC. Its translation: CSATGTSAYNEQFF.

The CDR3: CASSPLMVSPQHF. In nucleotides, the CDR3 is TGTGCCAGCAGTCCTTTAATGGTTTCGCCCCAGCATTTT. The genes are TRBV6-1 and TRBJ1-5, with D unresolved. With 5 bases removed from V and 9 bases from J, the gap between germline ends came to 14 bases. Per germline, CDR1 MNHNS and CDR2 SASEGT. The CDR3 loop spans 13 amino acids.

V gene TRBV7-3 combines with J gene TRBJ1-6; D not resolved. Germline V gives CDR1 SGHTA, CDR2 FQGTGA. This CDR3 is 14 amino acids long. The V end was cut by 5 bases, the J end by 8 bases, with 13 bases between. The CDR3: CASSLTGPYSPLHF. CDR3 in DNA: TGTGCCAGCAGCCTCACCGGACCATATTCACCCCTCCACTTT.

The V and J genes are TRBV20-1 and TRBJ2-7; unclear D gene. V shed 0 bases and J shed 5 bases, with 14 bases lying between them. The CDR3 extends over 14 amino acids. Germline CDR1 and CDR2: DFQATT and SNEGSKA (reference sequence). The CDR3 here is CSARDRERVDEQYV. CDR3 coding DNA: TGCAGTGCTAGAGATAGGGAAAGGGTCGACGAGCAGTACGTC.

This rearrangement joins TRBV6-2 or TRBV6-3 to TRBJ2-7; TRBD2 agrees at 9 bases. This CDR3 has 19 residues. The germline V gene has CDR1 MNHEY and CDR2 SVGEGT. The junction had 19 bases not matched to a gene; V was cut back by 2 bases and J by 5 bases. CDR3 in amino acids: CASSYVHPSLASGTHEQYF. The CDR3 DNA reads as TGTGCCAGCAGTTACGTTCACCCTTCACTGGCTAGCGGGACCCACGAGCAGTACTTC.